The 9 T cell receptor beta chains in this list originate from one sample, sequenced in a study of blood T cell repertoires in COVID-19. TCRdb keeps only in-frame clones here, not all; method: immunoSEQ multiplex PCR. The data show around 140,000 clones, approximately 88% seen once. The sample taken for sequencing was peripheral blood. These receptor sequences come from a man aged 45-60 years with acute or convalescent COVID-19.

This rearrangement joins TRBV6-5 to TRBJ2-2, with D tentatively TRBD2 (7 bases). The CDR3 is made up of 14 amino acids. V was clipped by 7 bases and J by 7 bases, with 16 bases between them. The germline CDR1 and CDR2 sequences are MNHEY and SVGAGI. CDR3 in amino acids: CASKRGAFSGELFF. For the CDR3, the DNA is TGTGCCAGCAAACGGGGGGCGTTTAGCGGGGAGCTGTTTTTT.

CDR3 amino acids: CASSYTHREDYTF. The CDR3 DNA is TGTGCCAGCAGTTACACCCACAGGGAAGACTACACCTTC. The chain joins TRBV6-5 to TRBJ1-2; weak D call: TRBD1 (6 bases). The V gene's germline CDR1 is MNHEY and CDR2 SVGAGI. The CDR3 is 13 amino acids. The V end lost 2 bases, the J end lost 10 bases, and 14 bases lay between the germline ends.

The chain employs TRBV7-2 and TRBJ1-3, with a possible D match to TRBD1 (6 bases). The V end was cut by 0 bases, the J end by 6 bases, with 9 bases between. Germline assignment: CDR1 SGHTA and CDR2 FQGNSA. This CDR3 spans 14 amino acids. The CDR3: CASSLAGAINTIYF. The CDR3 coding sequence is TGTGCCAGCAGCTTAGCGGGGGCTATAAACACCATATATTTT. The full variable domain, completed using reference TRBV7-2 and TRBJ1-3, is GAGVSQSPSNKVTEKGKDVELRCDPISGHTALYWYRQSLGQGLEFLIYFQGNSAPDKSGLPSDRFSAERTGGSVSTLTIQRTQQEDSAVYLCASSLAGAINTIYFGEGSWLTVV.

The V call is TRBV5-1, the J call TRBJ1-6; 8 bases align to TRBD1. The CDR3 covers 13 residues. Germline trimming cut 3 bases from V and 8 bases from J; bases unmatched to any gene: 1. The germline V gene encodes CDR1 SGHRS and CDR2 YFSETQ. This CDR3 is CASSSDRDSPLHF. CDR3 nucleotide sequence: TGCGCCAGCAGCTCGGACAGGGATTCACCCCTCCACTTT.

The genes are TRBV6-6 and TRBJ1-1, with D perhaps matching TRBD1 (5 bases). V gave up 7 bases and J gave up 0 bases, with 12 bases separating them. CDR3 length: 14 residues. CDR1 is MNHNY, CDR2 SVGAGI, per germline (reference sequence). DNA of the CDR3: TGTGCCAGCACCGGGGGAGGGCTGAACACTGAAGCTTTCTTT. It codes for CASTGGGLNTEAFF.

J is TRBJ2-3 and V is TRBV5-1, with 7 bases identical to TRBD1. The CDR3 extends over 14 amino acids. Germline trimming cut 1 base from V and 3 bases from J; bases unmatched to any gene: 2. In germline, CDR1 is SGHRS, CDR2 YFSETQ. The CDR3 DNA follows: TGCGCCAGCAGCTTGCCGACAGGGACAGATACGCAGTATTTT. Its translation: CASSLPTGTDTQYF. Variable domain in full (rest from reference TRBV5-1 and TRBJ2-3): KAGVTQTPRYLIKTRGQQVTLSCSPISGHRSVSWYQQTPGQGLQFLFEYFSETQRNKGNFPGRFSGRQFSNSRSEMNVSTLELGDSALYLCASSLPTGTDTQYFGPGTRLTVL.

The J gene is TRBJ1-3, the V gene TRBV11-3; D perhaps matches TRBD1 (5 bases). Trimming cost V 3 bases and J 0 bases, with 12 bases left between them. This CDR3 is 16 amino acids long. Germline V gene lookup returns CDR1 SGHNT and CDR2 YENEEA. CDR3 in DNA: TGTGCCAGCAGCTTGGGACTGGGGAACTCTGGAAACACCATATATTTT. It translates to CASSLGLGNSGNTIYF.

This rearrangement joins TRBV7-9 to TRBJ2-1, with 10 positions matching TRBD1. CDR3 length equals 14 residues. V dropped 4 bases and J dropped 7; count of bases not matched to a gene: 4. Per germline, CDR1 SEHNR and CDR2 FQNEAQ (reference sequence). As DNA, the CDR3 is TGTGCCAGCAGCTCTGGGACAGGGGATAATGAGCAGTTCTTC. Encoded protein: CASSSGTGDNEQFF.

The chain links TRBV5-1 to TRBJ2-7, with 9 bases identical to TRBD2. Trimming removed 5 bases from V and 0 bases from J; junction bases left unmatched: 6. The CDR3 loop spans 15 amino acids. CDR1 is SGHRS, CDR2 YFSETQ, per germline. The CDR3 bases are TGCGCCAGCAGGCCACTAGCGGGCAGCTCCTACGAGCAGTACTTC. Protein: CASRPLAGSSYEQYF. The whole variable domain, remainder taken from reference TRBV5-1 and TRBJ2-7, is KAGVTQTPRYLIKTRGQQVTLSCSPISGHRSVSWYQQTPGQGLQFLFEYFSETQRNKGNFPGRFSGRQFSNSRSEMNVSTLELGDSALYLCASRPLAGSSYEQYFGPGTRLTVT.